The 26 T cell receptor beta chains below come from one sample, sequenced in a study of blood T cell repertoires in COVID-19. TCRdb's table, derived via immunoSEQ multiplex PCR, lists solely in-frame clones and lacks some. This sample yields approximately 250,000 clones, of which about 81% are seen a single time; approximately 4% belongs to the top ten. Sequenced material: PBMCs or T cells enriched from blood (not recorded which). The receptors originated from a man aged 25 to 40 with acute COVID-19.

The rearrangement uses TRBV10-2 and TRBJ2-3, with a possible D match to TRBD2 (6 bases). The V gene lost 7 bases and the J gene lost 0 bases, with 11 bases spanning the gap. Germline V gene lookup returns CDR1 WSHSY and CDR2 SAAADI. The CDR3 runs to 14 residues. In nucleotides, the CDR3 is TGCGCCAGCATTAGCGGCTCTAGCACAGATACGCAGTATTTT. Translated, it gives CASISGSSTDTQYF.

The chain joins TRBV7-2 to TRBJ2-3; no clear D gene. The CDR3 is 16 amino acids. The germline V gene has CDR1 SGHTA and CDR2 FQGNSA. The V and J ends lost 6 bases and 0 bases respectively, with 16 bases between them. CDR3 DNA sequence: TGTGCCAGCAGTCCTACTACGACGGTGAGCACAGATACGCAGTATTTT. Its protein is CASSPTTTVSTDTQYF.

This chain joins TRBV11-2 and TRBJ2-1; 11 bases match TRBD2. Per the germline V gene, CDR1 is SGHAT and CDR2 is FQNNGV. The length of the CDR3 is 18 residues. The J segment lost 9 bases and the V segment lost 5 bases, leaving 18 bases of the junction unmatched. The CDR3 is CASSLNNPLAGDTREQFF. The CDR3, as DNA: TGTGCCAGCAGCCTAAATAACCCACTAGCGGGAGATACGCGTGAGCAGTTCTTC. The full variable domain, completed using reference TRBV11-2 and TRBJ2-1, is EAGVAQSPRYKIIEKRQSVAFWCNPISGHATLYWYQQILGQGPKLLIQFQNNGVVDDSQLPKDRFSAERLKGVDSTLKIQPAKLEDSAVYLCASSLNNPLAGDTREQFFGPGTRLTVL.

The chain carries TRBV15 and TRBJ2-5; no clear D. Trimming left V 0 bases short and J 11 bases short, with 13 bases between. There are 13 residues in the CDR3. Germline lookup yields CDR1 LNHNV and CDR2 YYDKDF (reference sequence). CDR3: CATSRDRSGEQYF. The CDR3 region has the DNA TGTGCCACCAGCAGAGATCGGTCTGGAGAGCAGTACTTC.

The DNA of the CDR3 is TGTGCGACTCAGGGGGCCGCAACTAATGAAAAACTGTTTTTT. Its translation: CATQGAATNEKLFF. The V and J genes are TRBV7-9 and TRBJ1-4; 8 positions match TRBD1. This CDR3 is 14 amino acids long. Germline-derived CDR1 and CDR2 are SEHNR and FQNEAQ (reference sequence). The full variable domain, rest sourced from reference TRBV7-9 and TRBJ1-4, is DTGVSQNPRHKITKRGQNVTFRCDPISEHNRLYWYRQTLGQGPEFLTYFQNEAQLEKSRLLSDRFSAERPKGSFSTLEIQRTEQGDSAMYLCATQGAATNEKLFFGSGTQLSVL.

The V and J genes are TRBV19 and TRBJ1-3; weak D call: TRBD1 (6 bases). The V end was cut by 9 bases, the J end by 4 bases, with 19 bases between. The CDR3 consists of 15 residues. CDR1 and CDR2 from the germline V gene are LNHDA and SQIVND (reference sequence). The CDR3 bases are TGTGCCAGCTATGGATTGGACAGCCTAGGAAACACCATATATTTT. This translates into CASYGLDSLGNTIYF. Drawing the rest from reference TRBV19 and TRBJ1-3, the complete variable domain is DGGITQSPKYLFRKEGQNVTLSCEQNLNHDAMYWYRQDPGQGLRLIYYSQIVNDFQKGDIAEGYSVSREKKESFPLTVTSAQKNPTAFYLCASYGLDSLGNTIYFGEGSWLTVV.

The genes are TRBV3-1 (or the pseudogene TRBV3-2) and TRBJ1-2; 7 bases align to TRBD1. V lost 5 bases and J lost 6; bases outside the gene matches: 9. This CDR3 has 14 amino acids. The germline gives CDR1 LGHDT, CDR2 YNNKEL (reference sequence). The CDR3 reads CASSAQVTGHGYTF. As DNA, the CDR3 is TGTGCCAGCAGCGCCCAAGTGACAGGGCATGGCTACACCTTC.

This chain uses TRBV7-9 with TRBJ2-1; D is ambiguous. The CDR3 covers 12 residues. Germline V gives CDR1 SEHNR, CDR2 FQNEAQ (reference sequence). V shed 4 bases and J shed 7 bases, with 8 bases lying between them. CDR3 residues: CASSSSRNEQFF. CDR3 bases: TGTGCCAGCAGCTCCAGTCGTAATGAGCAGTTCTTC. Using reference TRBV7-9 and TRBJ2-1 for the parts outside the CDR3, the full variable domain is DTGVSQNPRHKITKRGQNVTFRCDPISEHNRLYWYRQTLGQGPEFLTYFQNEAQLEKSRLLSDRFSAERPKGSFSTLEIQRTEQGDSAMYLCASSSSRNEQFFGPGTRLTVL.

The V gene is TRBV6-5, the J gene TRBJ2-5; D perhaps matches TRBD1 (7 bases). There are 16 residues in the CDR3. CDR1 is MNHEY and CDR2 is SVGAGI in the germline V gene. V lost 2 bases, J lost 1 base, and 14 bases lay in between. CDR3 sequence reads: CASSYDRQGGQETQYF. The DNA for the CDR3 is TGTGCCAGCAGTTACGATCGGCAGGGGGGCCAAGAGACCCAGTACTTC.

Notes on this clone: Within the sample, other DNA sequences also encode this same CDR3. V usage is TRBV24-1 and J usage is TRBJ1-2; 7 positions match TRBD1. J lost 2 bases, V lost 4 bases, and 3 bases had no gene match. The germline CDR1 and CDR2 sequences are KGHDR and SFDVKD. The CDR3 loop spans 14 amino acids. The CDR3 coding sequence is TGTGCCACCAGTGACCCGACAGGGAACTATGGCTACACCTTC. Protein product: CATSDPTGNYGYTF.

The chain couples TRBV5-6 to TRBJ2-5; D unclear. V was trimmed by 4 bases and J by 2 bases, leaving 9 bases between them. Looked up from germline, CDR1 is SGHDT and CDR2 is YYEEEE. The CDR3 has 13 amino acids. The CDR3: CASSLQVQETQYF. Here the CDR3 DNA reads TGTGCCAGCAGCCTGCAGGTTCAAGAGACCCAGTACTTC.

This clone came up a few times. This rearrangement joins TRBV24-1 to TRBJ1-2; the match to TRBD1 covers 8 bases. V shed 2 bases and J 4 bases; nucleotides not matched to a gene: 5. Per germline, CDR1 KGHDR and CDR2 SFDVKD. The CDR3 spans 15 residues. CDR3 in DNA: TGTGCCACCAGTGATTCGACAGGGGATGCCTATGGCTACACCTTC. It specifies CATSDSTGDAYGYTF.

The rearrangement uses TRBV7-9 and TRBJ1-1, with D maybe TRBD1 (6 bases). V shed 2 bases and J shed 4 bases, with 14 bases lying between them. Germline CDR1 reads SEHNR; CDR2 reads FQNEAQ (reference sequence). This CDR3 region has 15 residues. CDR3 residues: CASSLTDRWGTEAFF. The CDR3 bases are TGTGCCAGCAGCTTAACAGACAGGTGGGGCACTGAAGCTTTCTTT.

The chain has TRBV3-1 (or the pseudogene TRBV3-2) and TRBJ1-1; 9 bases fit TRBD1. The CDR3 has 13 residues. Germline CDR1 and CDR2: LGHDT and YNNKEL (reference sequence). The V and J ends lost 6 bases and 6 bases, in that order; junction bases with no gene match: 5. CDR3 DNA sequence: TGTGCCAGCAGGCCGGGACAGGGTTCTGAAGCTTTCTTT. Translation gives CASRPGQGSEAFF.

This chain uses TRBV5-1 with TRBJ2-7, with D possibly TRBD2 on 5 matching bases. This CDR3 spans 15 amino acids. Germline V gives CDR1 SGHRS, CDR2 YFSETQ. The chain's CDR3 is CASSFQRPEGYEQYV. CDR3 nucleotide sequence: TGTGCCAGCAGCTTCCAACGACCAGAGGGCTACGAGCAGTACGTC.

The V gene is TRBV6-1, the J gene TRBJ2-7; D might be TRBD2 (6 bases). The CDR3 covers 15 residues. V lost 3 bases and J lost 5, with 17 bases in between. Looked up from germline, CDR1 is MNHNS and CDR2 is SASEGT. CDR3: CASSELTGVMNEQYV. The CDR3 DNA follows: TGTGCCAGCAGTGAGCTCACGGGGGTGATGAACGAGCAGTACGTC.

The rearrangement joins TRBV15 to TRBJ2-1; 14 bases match TRBD2. This CDR3 contains 20 residues. Germline V gene sequence: CDR1 LNHNV, CDR2 YYDKDF (reference sequence). V was clipped by 0 bases and J by 5 bases; unmatched bases: 12. For the CDR3, the DNA is TGTGCCACCAGCAGAGATGTGACTAGCGGGAGGGCCTCTCGAGACAATGAGCAGTTCTTC. Its protein product is CATSRDVTSGRASRDNEQFF.

The chain carries TRBV28 and TRBJ1-2, with 7 bases fitting TRBD1. This CDR3 comprises 15 residues. Germline V lookup: CDR1 MDHEN, CDR2 SYDVKM. V dropped 2 bases and J dropped 2; count of bases not matched to a gene: 5. The CDR3 DNA reads TGTGCCAGCAGTTTACAAGGGGGCTTCAACTATGGCTACACCTTC. Its translation is CASSLQGGFNYGYTF.

The rearrangement joins TRBV6-2 or TRBV6-3 to TRBJ2-5; D gene uncertain. V lost 6 bases and J lost 3, with 11 bases in between. CDR1 is MNHEY and CDR2 is SVGEGT in the germline V gene. The CDR3 extends over 13 amino acids. Here the CDR3 reads CASSRLPEETQYF. The CDR3, as DNA: TGTGCCAGCAGCCGCCTCCCAGAAGAGACCCAGTACTTC.

The chain employs TRBV19 and TRBJ2-6; TRBD1 aligns across 8 bases. Germline assignment: CDR1 LNHDA and CDR2 SQIVND (reference sequence). V dropped 5 bases and J dropped 4; count of bases not matched to a gene: 4. This CDR3 has 15 amino acids. This chain's CDR3 is CASSVDRAGANVLTF. CDR3 DNA: TGTGCCAGTAGTGTGGACAGGGCCGGGGCCAACGTCCTGACTTTC.

The V gene is TRBV19, the J gene TRBJ2-2; D is possibly TRBD2 (6 bases). Germline assignment: CDR1 LNHDA and CDR2 SQIVND (reference sequence). Trimming took off 7 bases at V and 6 bases at J, with 27 bases between the two ends. The CDR3 sequence is 18 residues long. The DNA of the CDR3 is TGTGCCAGTATGGGTTACGTGGACTTGGGGGGTTTTTCCGGGGAGCTGTTTTTT. Translating it yields CASMGYVDLGGFSGELFF.

This clone was observed a single time. V usage is TRBV7-6 and J usage is TRBJ2-1; D is possibly TRBD2 (6 bases). Germline-derived CDR1 and CDR2 are SGHVS and FNYEAQ. Trimming took 6 bases from V and 7 from J, leaving 10 bases between them. This CDR3 is built from 12 residues. The CDR3 sequence: CASRDSGNEQFF. The CDR3 DNA follows: TGTGCCAGCAGGGATAGCGGAAATGAGCAGTTCTTC.

The chain recombines TRBV27 with TRBJ1-2, with TRBD1 as a possible D gene (5 bases). Germline assignment: CDR1 MNHEY and CDR2 SMNVEV (reference sequence). Trimming stripped 5 bases from V and 8 bases from J, with 12 bases between. The CDR3 spans 12 residues. The CDR3 is CASSTGGKGYTF. The CDR3, as DNA: TGTGCCAGCAGTACGGGGGGGAAGGGCTACACCTTC.

This sequence joins TRBV5-4 and TRBJ1-6; no clear D gene. The CDR3 sequence is 19 residues long. CDR1 and CDR2 (germline): SGHNT, YYREEE (reference sequence). V was cut by 1 base and J by 0 bases, with 17 bases left in between. CDR3 coding DNA: TGTGCCAGCAGCTTGTCTCTGCTGGGAGCCAGCTCCTATAATTCACCCCTCCACTTT. It translates to CASSLSLLGASSYNSPLHF.

This clone was picked up a small number of times. The sample contains more than one DNA sequence encoding this CDR3. The rearrangement links TRBV6-4 to TRBJ2-1; 8 nucleotides align to TRBD2. Per germline, CDR1 MRHNA and CDR2 SNTAGT. This CDR3 spans 15 amino acids. V gave up 4 bases and J gave up 0 bases; unmatched junction bases: 2. In nucleotides, the CDR3 is TGTGCCAGCAGTGGCACTAGCGGCTCCTACAATGAGCAGTTCTTC. Its translation is CASSGTSGSYNEQFF.

The V gene is TRBV4-1, the J gene TRBJ2-2, with TRBD2 matching 8 bases. V lost 3 bases and J lost 4; bases outside the gene matches: 7. CDR1 is MGHRA, CDR2 YSYEKL, per germline. The CDR3 extends over 16 amino acids. This chain's CDR3 is CASSQRIAGSTGELFF. Here the CDR3 DNA reads TGCGCCAGCAGCCAGAGGATAGCGGGGAGCACCGGGGAGCTGTTTTTT.